One T cell receptor (beta chain) is described in this entry. What it recognizes is unknown. This sample was included in a study of cytomegalovirus exposure and HLA in healthy donors. Primers: 60 Vbeta forward and 13 Jbeta reverse. Produced via immunoSEQ multiplex PCR; TCRdb's table is partial and in-frame only. Among about 94,000 clones listed, 75% to 85% were seen once. Study results and limitations: For most TCR beta V segments, an earlier analysis put the productive rate at about 90% or about 30% of the time. In a later analysis, DRB1 alleles had the most associated TCRs; HLA-C alleles the fewest.

With 1 base removed from V and 3 bases from J, the gap between germline ends came to 14 bases. This CDR3 is 16 amino acids long. CDR1 and CDR2 (germline): SGHKS, YYEKEE (reference sequence). The rearrangement joins TRBV5-5 to TRBJ1-5; possible D gene TRBD1, 6 bases. This receptor was obtained from a woman aged 40 to 49 in good health and CMV-seronegative. The sequencing input was PBMCs. The CDR3 protein is CASSLRGTGYNQPQHF. DNA of the CDR3: TGTGCCAGCAGCTTGAGAGGTACAGGGTACAATCAGCCCCAGCATTTT.